These T cell receptor beta chains were read from a single sample in a study of control samples from healthy donors and cancer patients. The table came from immunoSEQ multiplex PCR; TCRdb's copy has only in-frame clones and leaves some out. The table has about 130,000 clones, approximately 89% seen once. The sequenced sample consisted of blood. The receptors were gathered from a man younger than 35 in good health. Both conserved end residues are trimmed from each CDR3.

v_call	j_call	cdr3_length	cdr3_aa
TRBV5-1	TRBJ1-6	14	ASSSKGQGYNSPLH
TRBV3-1/TRBV3-2	TRBJ2-6	16	ASSQGRGRGRGANVLT
TRBV12-3/TRBV12-4	TRBJ2-1	11	ASRPSGWNEQF
TRBV9	TRBJ1-2	11	ASSVGGTYGYT
TRBV5-6	TRBJ1-1	10	ASSARQGIAF
TRBV5-1	TRBJ1-4	13	ASSALGGVNEKLF
TRBV6-5	TRBJ1-2	14	ASSYRGHSLHYGYT
TRBV5-5	TRBJ2-3	12	ASSSLGGSDTQY
TRBV2	TRBJ1-5	11	ASSDGGARPQH
TRBV12-5	TRBJ2-5	12	ASGLVPRAETQY
TRBV7-9	TRBJ1-3	12	ASMHRDRGNTIY
TRBV11-3	TRBJ2-5	12	ASSQAGAPETQY
TRBV27	TRBJ1-5	13	ASSLSLAFNQPQH
TRBV19	TRBJ1-2	16	ASSTRDRVPDPLYGYT
TRBV7-9	TRBJ2-7	13	ASSLGTGNPYEQY
TRBV29-1	TRBJ1-2	12	SVVPPALGYGYT
TRBV7-2	TRBJ2-7	13	ASSLRGLKSYEQY
TRBV24-1	TRBJ2-3	12	ATSDTGGTDTQY
TRBV25-1	TRBJ2-1	11	ASRGQGKNEQF
TRBV10-3	TRBJ1-1	10	AISDGVPEAF
TRBV12-3/TRBV12-4	TRBJ1-4	11	ASSLNREKKLF
TRBV9	TRBJ2-1	9	ASSGLNEQF
TRBV6-5	TRBJ1-5	13	ASSPATGADQPQH
TRBV4-2	TRBJ1-2	13	ASSQEIWDTYGYT
TRBV2	TRBJ2-1	12	ASDRDASLGEQF
TRBV6-5	TRBJ1-1	9	ASRQGGGAF
TRBV10-2	TRBJ2-7	8	ASSEGEQY
TRBV6-5	TRBJ1-5	13	ASSYSGGLDQPQH
TRBV3-1/TRBV3-2	TRBJ2-7	12	ASSQGPRPDEQY
TRBV6-1	TRBJ2-7	13	ASSEITESSYEQY
TRBV5-1	TRBJ1-2	10	ASSSGVRGYT